This section outlines one T cell receptor beta chain sequence together with its context. The antigen is unknown. Additional DNA sequences in this sample encode the identical CDR3. The record originates from a study of shared clonotypes between healthy human individuals. Study outcomes and limitations: Among non-shared clonotypes, generation probabilities were lower than among those shared by all four donors. Clonotype sharing among the donors was expected to vary with sequencing depth. Tissue TCR repertoires likely differ from these blood-only repertoires.

This CDR3 contains 14 residues. From germline, CDR1 is KGHSH and CDR2 LQKENI. V shed 3 bases and J 7 bases; nucleotides not matched to a gene: 1. TCRdb's table, derived via immunoSEQ multiplex PCR, lists solely in-frame clones and lacks some. The data contain roughly 2.5 million clones, roughly 92% of them singletons. The chain couples TRBV18 to TRBJ1-4, with 11 bases lining up with TRBD1. The sample was naive CD4+ T cells sorted from blood. Subset given: CD45RA+ positively selected. The sequence derives from a man aged 18 to 30 in good health. CDR3 loop: CASSPGTGGEKLFF. The CDR3 nucleotides read TGTGCCAGCTCACCTGGGACAGGGGGTGAAAAACTGTTTTTT.